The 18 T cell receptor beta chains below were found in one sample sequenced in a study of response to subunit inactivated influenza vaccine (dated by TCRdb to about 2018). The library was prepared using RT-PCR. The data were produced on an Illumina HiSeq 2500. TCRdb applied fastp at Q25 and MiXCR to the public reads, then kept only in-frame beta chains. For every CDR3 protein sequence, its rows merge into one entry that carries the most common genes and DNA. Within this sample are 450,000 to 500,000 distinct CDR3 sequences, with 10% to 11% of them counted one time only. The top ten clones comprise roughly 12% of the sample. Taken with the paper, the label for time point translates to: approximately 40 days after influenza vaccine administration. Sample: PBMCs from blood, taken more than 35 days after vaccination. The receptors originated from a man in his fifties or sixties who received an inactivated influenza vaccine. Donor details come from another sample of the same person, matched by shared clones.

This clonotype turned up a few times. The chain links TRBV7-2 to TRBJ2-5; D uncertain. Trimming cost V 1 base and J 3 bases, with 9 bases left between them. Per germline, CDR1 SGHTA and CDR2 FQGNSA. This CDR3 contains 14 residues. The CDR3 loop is CASSLVPVKETQYF. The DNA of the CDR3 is TGTGCCAGCAGCTTAGTTCCGGTAAAAGAGACCCAGTACTTC.

The CDR3 is CSASPDYSYNEQFF. Here the CDR3 DNA reads TGCAGTGCTAGTCCGGATTACTCCTACAATGAGCAGTTCTTC. The V gene is TRBV20-1, the J gene TRBJ2-1; D gene uncertain. The CDR3 sequence is 14 residues long. The germline V and J ends were trimmed by 3 bases and 0 bases, with 9 bases remaining between them. CDR1 and CDR2 (germline): DFQATT, SNEGSKA (reference sequence).

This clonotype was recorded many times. In DNA, the CDR3 is TGCAGTCCAGCTAAATTGCTTGGCAATCAGCCCCAGCATTTT. Translated, it gives CSPAKLLGNQPQHF. The chain links TRBV20-1 to TRBJ1-5; D uncertain. The CDR3 length is 14 residues. The germline gives CDR1 DFQATT, CDR2 SNEGSKA (reference sequence). V lost 8 bases and J 2 bases, leaving 16 bases between the germline ends.

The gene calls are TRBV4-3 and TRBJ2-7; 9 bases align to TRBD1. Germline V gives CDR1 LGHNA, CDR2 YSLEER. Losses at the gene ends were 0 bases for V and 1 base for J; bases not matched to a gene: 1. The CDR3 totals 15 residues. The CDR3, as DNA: TGCGCCAGCAGCCAAGAAGGGACAGGGTCCTACGAGCAGTACTTC. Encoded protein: CASSQEGTGSYEQYF.

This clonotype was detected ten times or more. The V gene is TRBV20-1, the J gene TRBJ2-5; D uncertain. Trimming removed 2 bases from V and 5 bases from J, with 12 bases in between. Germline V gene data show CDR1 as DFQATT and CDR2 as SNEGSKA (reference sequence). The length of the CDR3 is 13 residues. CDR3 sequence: CSARFAGAETQYF. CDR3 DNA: TGCAGTGCTAGATTCGCAGGTGCGGAGACCCAGTACTTC.

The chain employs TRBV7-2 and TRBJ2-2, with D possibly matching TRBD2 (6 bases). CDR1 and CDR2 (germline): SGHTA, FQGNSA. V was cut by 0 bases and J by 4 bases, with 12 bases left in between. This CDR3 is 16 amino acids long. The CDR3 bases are TGTGCCAGCAGCTTAGCGAAGGGACTGGTCACCGGGGAGCTGTTTTTT. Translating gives CASSLAKGLVTGELFF.

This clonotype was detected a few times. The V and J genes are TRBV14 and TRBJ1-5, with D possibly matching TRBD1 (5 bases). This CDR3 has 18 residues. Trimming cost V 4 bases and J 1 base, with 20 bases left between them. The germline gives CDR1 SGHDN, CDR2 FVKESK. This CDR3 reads CASSRGDQTWGSNQPQHF. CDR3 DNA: TGTGCCAGCAGCCGCGGAGACCAAACCTGGGGGAGCAATCAGCCCCAGCATTTT. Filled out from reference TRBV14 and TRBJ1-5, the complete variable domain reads EAGVTQFPSHSVIEKGQTVTLRCDPISGHDNLYWYRRVMGKEIKFLLHFVKESKQDESGMPNNRFLAERTGGTYSTLKVQPAELEDSGVYFCASSRGDQTWGSNQPQHFGDGTRLSIL.

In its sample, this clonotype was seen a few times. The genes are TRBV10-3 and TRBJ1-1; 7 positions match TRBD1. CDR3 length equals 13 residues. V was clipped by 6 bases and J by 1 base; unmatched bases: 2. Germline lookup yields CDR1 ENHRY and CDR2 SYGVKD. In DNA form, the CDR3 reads TGTGCCATCAGCGACAGGGAGAACACTGAAGCTTTCTTT. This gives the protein CAISDRENTEAFF.

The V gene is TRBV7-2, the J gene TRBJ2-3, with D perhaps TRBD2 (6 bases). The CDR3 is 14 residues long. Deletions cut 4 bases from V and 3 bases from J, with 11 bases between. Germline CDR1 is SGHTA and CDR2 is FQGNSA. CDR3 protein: CASSWRGRTDTQYF. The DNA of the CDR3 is TGTGCCAGCAGCTGGCGGGGCCGAACAGATACGCAGTATTTT. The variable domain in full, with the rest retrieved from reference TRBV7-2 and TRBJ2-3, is GAGVSQSPSNKVTEKGKDVELRCDPISGHTALYWYRQSLGQGLEFLIYFQGNSAPDKSGLPSDRFSAERTGGSVSTLTIQRTQQEDSAVYLCASSWRGRTDTQYFGPGTRLTVL.

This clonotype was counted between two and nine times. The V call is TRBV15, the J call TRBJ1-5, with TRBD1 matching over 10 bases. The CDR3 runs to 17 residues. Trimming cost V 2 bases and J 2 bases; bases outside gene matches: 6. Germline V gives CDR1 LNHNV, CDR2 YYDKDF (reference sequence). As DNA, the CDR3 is TGTGCCACCAGCAGAACCACCGGGACAGGGGGCAATCAGCCCCAGCATTTT. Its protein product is CATSRTTGTGGNQPQHF.

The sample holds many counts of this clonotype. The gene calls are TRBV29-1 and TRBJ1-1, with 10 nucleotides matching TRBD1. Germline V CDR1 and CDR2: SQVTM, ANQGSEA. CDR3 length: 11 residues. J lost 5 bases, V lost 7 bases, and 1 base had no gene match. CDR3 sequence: CSADRGTEAFF. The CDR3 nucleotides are TGCAGCGCGGACAGGGGGACTGAAGCTTTCTTT.

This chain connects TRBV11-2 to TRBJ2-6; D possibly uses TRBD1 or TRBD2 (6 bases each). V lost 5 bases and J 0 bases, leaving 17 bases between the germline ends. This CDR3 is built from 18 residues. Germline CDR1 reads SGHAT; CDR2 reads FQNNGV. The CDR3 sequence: CASSVRGGTISGANVLTF. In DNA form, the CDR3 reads TGTGCCAGCAGCGTCAGGGGAGGTACGATCTCTGGGGCCAACGTCCTGACTTTC.

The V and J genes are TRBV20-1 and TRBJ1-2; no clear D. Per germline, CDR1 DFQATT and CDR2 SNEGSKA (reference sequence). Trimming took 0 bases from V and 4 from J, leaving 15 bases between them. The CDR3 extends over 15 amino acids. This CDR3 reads CSARDRAAPSYGYTF. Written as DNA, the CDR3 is TGCAGTGCTAGAGATAGGGCGGCCCCTTCCTATGGCTACACCTTC.

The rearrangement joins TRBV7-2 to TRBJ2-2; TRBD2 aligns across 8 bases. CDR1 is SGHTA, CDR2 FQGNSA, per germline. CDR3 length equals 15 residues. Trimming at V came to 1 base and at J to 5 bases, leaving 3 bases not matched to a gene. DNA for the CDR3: TGTGCCAGCAGCTTAGTCCAGCGGGGGACCGGGGAGCTGTTTTTT. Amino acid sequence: CASSLVQRGTGELFF.

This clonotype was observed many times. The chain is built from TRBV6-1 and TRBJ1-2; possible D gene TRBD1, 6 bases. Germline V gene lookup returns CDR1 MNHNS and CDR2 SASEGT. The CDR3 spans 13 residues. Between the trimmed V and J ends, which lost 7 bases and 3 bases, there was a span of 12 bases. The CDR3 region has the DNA TGTGCCAGCAACAGGGCGGGAGACTATGGCTACACCTTC. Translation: CASNRAGDYGYTF.

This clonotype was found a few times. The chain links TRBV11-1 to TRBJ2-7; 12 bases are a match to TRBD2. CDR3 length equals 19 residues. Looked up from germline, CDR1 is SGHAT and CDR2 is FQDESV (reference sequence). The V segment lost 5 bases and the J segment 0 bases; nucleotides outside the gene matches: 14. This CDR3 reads CASSKDGTSGPSGSYEQYF. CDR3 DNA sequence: TGTGCCAGCAGCAAGGACGGGACTAGCGGGCCGTCGGGCTCCTACGAGCAGTACTTC.

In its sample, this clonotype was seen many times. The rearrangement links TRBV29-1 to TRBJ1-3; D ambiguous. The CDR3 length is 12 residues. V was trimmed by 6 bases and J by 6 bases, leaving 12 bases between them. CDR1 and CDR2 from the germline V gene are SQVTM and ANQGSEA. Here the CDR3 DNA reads TGCAGCGTCGCAATAGACTCAAACACCATATATTTT. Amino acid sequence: CSVAIDSNTIYF.

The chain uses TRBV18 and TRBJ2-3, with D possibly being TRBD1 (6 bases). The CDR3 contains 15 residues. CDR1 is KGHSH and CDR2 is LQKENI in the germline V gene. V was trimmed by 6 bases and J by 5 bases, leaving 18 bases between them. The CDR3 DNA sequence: TGTGCCAGCTCTCCCCGGGACAAAGCAGGAGATACGCAGTATTTT. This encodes CASSPRDKAGDTQYF.